The entry below describes one T cell receptor (beta chain). Time point specified: patch test 1, 2 weeks after DPC sensitization. Treatment indicated: therapeutic diphenylcyclopropenone sensitization with weekly scalp DPC. Those who donated were patients with alopecia, 18 to 70 years of age, and suitable for DPC. This record comes from a study of human T cells and chemical hapten exposure. TCRdb reanalysed the RACE reads using MiXCR and keeps one entry per CDR3 protein. Here the sample spans around 340,000 distinct CDR3 sequences, around 6.9% being singletons. The sequence derives from a woman aged 18-29 years with alopecia areata. Some clones in this sample may be carry-over from other donors' samples. This sample comprised whole blood, obtained in connection with sensitization to the hapten diphenylcyclopropenone (DPC).

The CDR3 DNA reads TGTGCCAGCAGCTTAGCGGCCGGGACAGGGGGCAGCAATCAGCCCCAGCATTTT. Residues: CASSLAAGTGGSNQPQHF. The rearrangement uses TRBV7-8 and TRBJ1-5; 12 positions agree with TRBD1. CDR1 is SGHVS and CDR2 is FQNEAQ in the germline V gene. The CDR3 loop spans 18 amino acids. J was trimmed by 1 base and V by 0 bases; bases with no gene match: 4.